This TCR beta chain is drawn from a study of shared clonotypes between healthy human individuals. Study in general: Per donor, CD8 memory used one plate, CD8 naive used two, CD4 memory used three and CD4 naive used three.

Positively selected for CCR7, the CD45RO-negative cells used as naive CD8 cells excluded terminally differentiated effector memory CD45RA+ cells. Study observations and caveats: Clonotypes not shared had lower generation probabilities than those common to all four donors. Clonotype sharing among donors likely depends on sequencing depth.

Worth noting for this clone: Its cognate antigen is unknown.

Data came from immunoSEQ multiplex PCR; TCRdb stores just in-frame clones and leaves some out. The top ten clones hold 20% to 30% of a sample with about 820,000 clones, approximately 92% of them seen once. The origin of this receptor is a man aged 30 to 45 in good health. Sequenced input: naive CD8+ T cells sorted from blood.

The CDR3 DNA follows: TGTGCCAGCAGCATCGGGGGTGAGCAGTTCTTC. Translated, it gives CASSIGGEQFF. V usage is TRBV28 and J usage is TRBJ2-1; the D gene is possibly TRBD2 (6 bases). The CDR3 length is 11 residues. The V end lost 6 bases, the J end lost 9 bases, and 9 bases lay between the germline ends. Germline loops: CDR1 MDHEN, CDR2 SYDVKM.